This T cell receptor beta chain is drawn from a study of blood T cell repertoires in COVID-19. Across the study: Acute and convalescent COVID-19 samples came from the United States, Italy and Spain.

Followed longitudinally, the Seattle patients had been enrolled during active infection. Germline V gene data show CDR1 as LNHDA and CDR2 as SQIVND (reference sequence). This CDR3 region has 15 residues. The trim removed 2 bases at V and 6 bases at J, leaving 7 bases unmatched. In the source study's methods: Counts of nucleated cells, estimated from reference gene primer amplification, were obtained. Only in-frame clones appear in the TCRdb table, and some are missing; sequencing was by immunoSEQ multiplex PCR. D and trimming come from the DNA, and the V and J calls and clone size come from that table. There are approximately 230,000 clones in the sample; about 91% occur only once, and around 6.6% lies in the top ten.

This TCR came from a woman in her thirties with COVID-19, enrolled during active disease. The V call is TRBV19, the J call TRBJ2-1; 7 bases line up with TRBD1. Sequencing was performed on peripheral blood. The CDR3 coding sequence is TGTGCCAGTAGTATAAGACAGGGTCTCTCCAATGAGCAGTTCTTC. Translation: CASSIRQGLSNEQFF.